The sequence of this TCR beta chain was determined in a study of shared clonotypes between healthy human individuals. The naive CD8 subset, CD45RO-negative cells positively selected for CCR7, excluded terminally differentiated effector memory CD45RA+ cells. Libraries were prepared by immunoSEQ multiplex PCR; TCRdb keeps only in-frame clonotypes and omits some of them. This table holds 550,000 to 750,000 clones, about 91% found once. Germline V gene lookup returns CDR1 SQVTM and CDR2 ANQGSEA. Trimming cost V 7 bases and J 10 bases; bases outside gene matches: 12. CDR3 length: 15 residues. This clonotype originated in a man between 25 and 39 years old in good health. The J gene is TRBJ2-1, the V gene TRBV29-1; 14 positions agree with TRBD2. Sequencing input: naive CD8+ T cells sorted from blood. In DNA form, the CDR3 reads TGCAGCGCTCCTCTGACTAGCGGGAGGGCCCGGGAGCAGTTCTTC. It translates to CSAPLTSGRAREQFF.